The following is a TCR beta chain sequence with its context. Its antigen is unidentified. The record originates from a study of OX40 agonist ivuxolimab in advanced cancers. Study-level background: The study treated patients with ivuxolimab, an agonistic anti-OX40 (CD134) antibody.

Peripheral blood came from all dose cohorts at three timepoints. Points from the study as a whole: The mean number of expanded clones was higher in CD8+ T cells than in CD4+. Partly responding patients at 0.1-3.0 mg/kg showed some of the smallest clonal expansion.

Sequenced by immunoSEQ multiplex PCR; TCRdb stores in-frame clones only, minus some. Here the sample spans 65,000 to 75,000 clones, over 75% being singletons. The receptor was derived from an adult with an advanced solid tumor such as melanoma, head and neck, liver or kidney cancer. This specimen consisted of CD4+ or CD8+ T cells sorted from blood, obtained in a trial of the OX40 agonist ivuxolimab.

Written as DNA, the CDR3 is TGTGCCAGCCGGGTCTCGGCCTTGTTATTTGGAAATTCACCCCTCCACTTT. Protein: CASRVSALLFGNSPLHF. J is TRBJ1-6 and V is TRBV27; no definite D call. The CDR3 is 17 residues long. V lost 8 bases to trimming and J lost 7 bases, with 24 bases between them. Germline lookup yields CDR1 MNHEY and CDR2 SMNVEV (reference sequence).